These 25 T cell receptor beta chains originate from one sample sequenced in a study of blood T cells in healthy people across ages. PCR was performed a second time for about 6 to 12 cycles using a sample-barcoded 5' primer and a J-beta primer mix. TCRdb processed the 5' RACE reads anew with MiXCR; each CDR3 protein has one entry. In the table there are 1.2 million to 1.5 million distinct CDR3 sequences, approximately 40% of which are singletons. The specimen sequenced was blood. These receptors all stem from a woman aged 18-35 years in good health.

This clonotype was observed a handful of times. The chain has TRBV4-1 and TRBJ2-4, with TRBD1 matching 8 bases. J gave up 4 bases and V 0 bases, and 8 bases lay outside the gene matches. CDR3 length equals 17 residues. CDR1 and CDR2 from the germline V gene are MGHRA and YSYEKL. This CDR3 reads CASSQEAGGLAKNIQYF. In nucleotides, the CDR3 is TGCGCCAGCAGCCAAGAGGCAGGGGGCCTAGCAAAAAACATTCAGTACTTC.

This clonotype was picked up a small number of times. CDR3 loop: CASSLFAGGRETQYF. The DNA of the CDR3 is TGTGCCAGCAGCTTATTCGCCGGGGGGAGGGAGACCCAGTACTTC. V usage is TRBV7-2 and J usage is TRBJ2-7; TRBD2 agrees at 7 bases. The J call could be wrong; TRBJ2-5 is a better fit for the DNA end. Germline V gives CDR1 SGHTA, CDR2 FQGNSA. There are 15 residues in the CDR3.

The chain has TRBV6-1 and TRBJ2-3; D remains unclear. Trimming removed 3 bases from V and 11 bases from J, with 6 bases in between. Germline-derived CDR1 and CDR2 are MNHNS and SASEGT. This CDR3 has 10 amino acids. The CDR3 bases are TGTGCCAGCAGTGATTGTCAGCAGTATTTT. Residues: CASSDCQQYF.

The table lists this clonotype with many counts. The V call is TRBV29-1, the J call TRBJ2-7, with TRBD2 identical over 12 bases. The V and J ends lost 4 bases and 0 bases, in that order; junction bases with no gene match: 7. There are 16 residues in the CDR3. Germline CDR1 reads SQVTM; CDR2 reads ANQGSEA. Here the CDR3 reads CSVALGLAGSSYEQYF. DNA of the CDR3: TGCAGCGTTGCTCTGGGACTAGCGGGTAGCTCCTACGAGCAGTACTTC.

The sample holds a few counts of this clonotype. The CDR3 loop is CSAAPGAYEQYF. DNA for the CDR3: TGCAGTGCGGCCCCCGGGGCCTACGAGCAGTACTTC. V usage is TRBV20-1 and J usage is TRBJ2-7; D may be TRBD2 (5 bases). Trimming removed 6 bases at V and 2 bases at J, with 11 bases between. Germline CDR1 DFQATT, CDR2 SNEGSKA (reference sequence). This CDR3 has 12 amino acids.

The chain joins TRBV6-1 to TRBJ1-5; D is undetermined. Germline V gene sequence: CDR1 MNHNS, CDR2 SASEGT. Trimming cost V 3 bases and J 5 bases, with 8 bases left between them. The CDR3 consists of 13 residues. The CDR3: CASSDGKDQPQHF. DNA for the CDR3: TGTGCCAGCAGTGACGGGAAAGATCAGCCCCAGCATTTT.

This chain uses TRBV20-1 with TRBJ2-4, with no clear D. The CDR3 consists of 14 residues. Germline V CDR1 and CDR2: DFQATT, SNEGSKA (reference sequence). V shed 0 bases and J shed 1 base, with 7 bases lying between them. CDR3 bases: TGCAGTGCTAGAGATCAATCGGCCAAAAACATTCAGTACTTC. It codes for CSARDQSAKNIQYF.

The chain couples TRBV30 to TRBJ1-2; 12 bases are shared with TRBD1. Germline values: CDR1 GTSNPN, CDR2 SVGIG (reference sequence). After removal of 4 bases from V and 8 bases from J, the junction contained 14 bases not matched to a gene. This CDR3 spans 16 amino acids. CDR3 amino acids: CAWILGRDRGPSGYTF. DNA for the CDR3: TGTGCCTGGATCTTGGGACGGGACAGGGGGCCTAGCGGCTACACCTTC.

The CDR3 here is CASSPQPGTGDTEAFF. The CDR3 DNA follows: TGTGCCAGCAGTCCCCAACCCGGGACAGGGGACACTGAAGCTTTCTTT. The chain recombines TRBV12-3 or TRBV12-4 with TRBJ1-1; 10 bases fit TRBD1. The ends lost 5 bases at V and 3 bases at J; junction bases unmatched: 9. The CDR3 is made up of 16 amino acids.

The V and J genes are TRBV4-1 and TRBJ1-2; 9 bases fit TRBD1. This CDR3 comprises 16 residues. With V trimmed by 7 bases and J by 1 base, 10 bases remained unmatched. Per the germline V gene, CDR1 is MGHRA and CDR2 is YSYEKL. CDR3 protein: CASNRPWDRDNYGYTF. The CDR3 region has the DNA TGCGCCAGCAACCGACCTTGGGACAGGGATAACTATGGCTACACCTTC.

This sequence joins TRBV6-5 and TRBJ2-5; D may match TRBD1 or TRBD2 (5 bases each). The V gene lost 0 bases and the J gene lost 7 bases, with 21 bases spanning the gap. Germline loops: CDR1 MNHEY, CDR2 SVGAGI. This CDR3 region has 17 residues. The CDR3 sequence is CASSYSPGPVVRSTQYF. The CDR3 DNA follows: TGTGCCAGCAGTTACTCACCGGGACCGGTTGTCCGGTCGACCCAGTACTTC.

The rearrangement joins TRBV10-3 to TRBJ2-7, with 7 nucleotides matching TRBD2. The CDR3 is 15 amino acids. After removal of 3 bases from V and 0 bases from J, the junction contained 5 bases not matched to a gene. CDR1 and CDR2 from the germline V gene are ENHRY and SYGVKD. The CDR3 loop is CAISDGGGSSYEQYF. The CDR3 DNA reads as TGTGCCATCAGTGATGGGGGGGGGAGCTCCTACGAGCAGTACTTC.

V is TRBV12-3 or TRBV12-4 and J is TRBJ2-1; 9 positions agree with TRBD2. Trimming took 6 bases from V and 15 from J; bases not matched to a gene: 9. The CDR3 is 12 residues long. CDR3 loop: CASSYSGSSWFF. DNA for the CDR3: TGTGCCAGCAGCTATAGCGGGAGTTCGTGGTTCTTC.

In this sample, this clonotype turned up a few times. CDR3 nucleotides: TGCAGCGTTGACCGAGGGACCCAGGCTTTCTTT. This encodes CSVDRGTQAFF. The chain joins TRBV29-1 to TRBJ1-1, with D possibly being TRBD1 (5 bases). Trimming pared 3 bases from V and 11 bases from J, leaving 13 bases between. Per the germline V gene, CDR1 is SQVTM and CDR2 is ANQGSEA. This CDR3 has 11 residues.

This CDR3 reads CASSLAMTSVVYEQYF. In DNA, the CDR3 is TGCGCCAGCAGCTTGGCCATGACTTCAGTCGTATACGAGCAGTACTTC. The rearrangement uses TRBV5-1 and TRBJ2-7; D is unresolved. V lost 0 bases and J 4 bases, leaving 17 bases between the germline ends. The CDR3 is 16 residues long. Germline loops: CDR1 SGHRS, CDR2 YFSETQ. Full variable domain (outside the CDR3, taken from reference TRBV5-1 and TRBJ2-7): KAGVTQTPRYLIKTRGQQVTLSCSPISGHRSVSWYQQTPGQGLQFLFEYFSETQRNKGNFPGRFSGRQFSNSRSEMNVSTLELGDSALYLCASSLAMTSVVYEQYFGPGTRLTVT.

This clonotype was recorded at least ten times. The chain recombines TRBV15 with TRBJ2-1; no clear D. CDR1 and CDR2 from the germline V gene are LNHNV and YYDKDF (reference sequence). The V end lost 0 bases, the J end lost 8 bases, and 14 bases lay between the germline ends. This CDR3 has 15 amino acids. CDR3 residues: CATSRDLAASDEQFF. The DNA of the CDR3 is TGTGCCACCAGCAGAGATCTCGCGGCGTCAGATGAGCAGTTCTTC.

The chain employs TRBV4-1 and TRBJ1-4; TRBD1 agrees at 9 bases. The ends lost 6 bases at V and 0 bases at J; junction bases unmatched: 8. The CDR3 is 17 residues long. Germline V gene sequence: CDR1 MGHRA, CDR2 YSYEKL. The CDR3 sequence is CASSLRDRGATNEKLFF. The CDR3 DNA follows: TGCGCCAGCAGTCTCAGAGACAGGGGGGCAACTAATGAAAAACTGTTTTTT.

This clonotype appeared many times. Given a much more abundant clone one base away, this may be a read error. The chain links TRBV7-2 to TRBJ2-1; possibly TRBD2 for D (6 bases). The CDR3 is made up of 15 amino acids. Trimming removed 8 bases from V and 6 bases from J, with 20 bases in between. In germline, CDR1 is SGHTA, CDR2 FQGNSA. CDR3 sequence (DNA): TGTGCCAGCCGACCCACCCGCGGGGTGCCCAATGAGCAGTTCTTC. It codes for CASRPTRGVPNEQFF.

The chain carries TRBV12-3 or TRBV12-4 and TRBJ2-3; TRBD1 matches at 8 bases. The CDR3 is made up of 14 amino acids. Losses at the gene ends were 7 bases for V and 1 base for J; bases not matched to a gene: 4. This CDR3 reads CASTSGQGTDTQYF. CDR3 coding DNA: TGTGCCAGCACCTCGGGACAGGGCACAGATACGCAGTATTTT.

V is TRBV12-3 or TRBV12-4 and J is TRBJ2-5, with D possibly matching TRBD1 (5 bases). This CDR3 region has 14 residues. V was trimmed by 3 bases and J by 5 bases, leaving 13 bases between them. The CDR3 is CASSFQLRGETQYF. The CDR3 DNA follows: TGTGCCAGCAGTTTCCAGTTAAGGGGCGAGACCCAGTACTTC.

This sequence joins TRBV12-3 or TRBV12-4 and TRBJ2-3, with 7 positions matching TRBD2. V was pared by 6 bases and J by 4 bases, with 1 base of the junction left unmatched. The CDR3 is made up of 12 amino acids. CDR3 amino acids: CASRGGSDTQYF. Written as DNA, the CDR3 is TGTGCCAGCAGGGGAGGGTCAGATACGCAGTATTTT.

The chain has TRBV6-5 and TRBJ1-4, with D unclear. The CDR3 is made up of 11 amino acids. Trimming took 4 bases from V and 6 from J, leaving 3 bases between them. Germline values: CDR1 MNHEY, CDR2 SVGAGI. In DNA form, the CDR3 reads TGTGCCAGCAGTTCTTATGAAAAACTGTTTTTT. Encoded protein: CASSSYEKLFF.

This chain joins TRBV7-2 and TRBJ2-7; 11 bases line up with TRBD2. This CDR3 is 16 amino acids long. After removal of 1 base from V and 0 bases from J, the junction contained 2 bases not matched to a gene. The germline gives CDR1 SGHTA, CDR2 FQGNSA. CDR3 sequence (DNA): TGTGCCAGCAGCTTAGATACTAGCGGGAGCTCCTACGAGCAGTACTTC. Residues: CASSLDTSGSSYEQYF. Looking up the rest from reference TRBV7-2 and TRBJ2-7 gives the full variable domain: GAGVSQSPSNKVTEKGKDVELRCDPISGHTALYWYRQSLGQGLEFLIYFQGNSAPDKSGLPSDRFSAERTGGSVSTLTIQRTQQEDSAVYLCASSLDTSGSSYEQYFGPGTRLTVT.

The chain recombines TRBV18 with TRBJ1-5, with D uncertain. V was shortened by 3 bases and J by 0 bases, with 12 bases between the two germline ends. Germline CDR1 KGHSH, CDR2 LQKENI. This CDR3 has 16 amino acids. The CDR3 region has the DNA TGTGCCAGCTCACCCCTCGGGGAGGTTAGCAATCAGCCCCAGCATTTT. Translation gives CASSPLGEVSNQPQHF. Based on the CDR3 plus reference TRBV18 and TRBJ1-5, the full variable domain is NAGVMQNPRHLVRRRGQEARLRCSPMKGHSHVYWYRQLPEEGLKFMVYLQKENIIDESGMPKERFSAEFPKEGPSILRIQQVVRGDSAAYFCASSPLGEVSNQPQHFGDGTRLSIL.

In its sample, this clonotype was seen a few times. The chain joins TRBV7-9 to TRBJ2-3, with a possible D match to TRBD2 (7 bases). Germline V gene data show CDR1 as SEHNR and CDR2 as FQNEAQ (reference sequence). V was cut by 5 bases and J by 2 bases, with 14 bases left in between. This CDR3 contains 15 residues. The CDR3 DNA reads as TGTGCCAGCAGCCGGAGGGGGGGCGACACAGATACGCAGTATTTT. Its protein product is CASSRRGGDTDTQYF.